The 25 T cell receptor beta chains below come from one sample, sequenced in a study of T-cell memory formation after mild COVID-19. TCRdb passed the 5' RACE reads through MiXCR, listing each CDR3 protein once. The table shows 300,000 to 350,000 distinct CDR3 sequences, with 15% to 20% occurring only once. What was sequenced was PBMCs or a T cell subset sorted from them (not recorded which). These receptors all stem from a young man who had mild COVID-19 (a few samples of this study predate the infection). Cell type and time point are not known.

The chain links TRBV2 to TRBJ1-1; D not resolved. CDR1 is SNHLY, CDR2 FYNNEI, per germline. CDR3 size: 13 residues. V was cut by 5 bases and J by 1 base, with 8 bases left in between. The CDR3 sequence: CASSRVPNTEAFF. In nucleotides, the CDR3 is TGTGCCAGCAGTCGGGTGCCGAACACTGAAGCTTTCTTT.

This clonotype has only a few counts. The CDR3 is CASSLAEGQETQYF. The CDR3 coding sequence is TGCGCCAGCAGCTTGGCCGAGGGGCAAGAGACCCAGTACTTC. The gene calls are TRBV5-1 and TRBJ2-5; D possibly uses TRBD1 or TRBD2 (5 bases each). Trimming left V 0 bases short and J 2 bases short, with 8 bases between. The CDR3 contains 14 residues. Germline V CDR1 and CDR2: SGHRS, YFSETQ. Combining the CDR3 with reference TRBV5-1 and TRBJ2-5 gives the whole variable domain KAGVTQTPRYLIKTRGQQVTLSCSPISGHRSVSWYQQTPGQGLQFLFEYFSETQRNKGNFPGRFSGRQFSNSRSEMNVSTLELGDSALYLCASSLAEGQETQYFGPGTRLLVL.

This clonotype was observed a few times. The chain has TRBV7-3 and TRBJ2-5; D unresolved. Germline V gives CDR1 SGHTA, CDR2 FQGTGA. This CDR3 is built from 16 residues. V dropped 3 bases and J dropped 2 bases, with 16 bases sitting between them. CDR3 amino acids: CASSFGKESLQETQYF. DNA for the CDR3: TGTGCCAGCAGCTTTGGGAAGGAGAGCCTACAAGAGACCCAGTACTTC.

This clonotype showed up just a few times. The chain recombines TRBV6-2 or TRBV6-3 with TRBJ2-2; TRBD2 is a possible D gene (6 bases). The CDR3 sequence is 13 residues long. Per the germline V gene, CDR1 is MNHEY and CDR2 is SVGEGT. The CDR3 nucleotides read TGTGCTTCGGAGGGGCCCAACACCGGGGAGCTGTTTTTT. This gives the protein CASEGPNTGELFF.

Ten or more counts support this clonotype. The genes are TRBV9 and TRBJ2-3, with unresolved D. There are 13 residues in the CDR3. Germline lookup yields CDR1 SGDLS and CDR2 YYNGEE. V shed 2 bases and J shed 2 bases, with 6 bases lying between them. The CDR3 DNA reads TGTGCCAGCAGCGTCCTAAACACAGATACGCAGTATTTT. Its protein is CASSVLNTDTQYF.

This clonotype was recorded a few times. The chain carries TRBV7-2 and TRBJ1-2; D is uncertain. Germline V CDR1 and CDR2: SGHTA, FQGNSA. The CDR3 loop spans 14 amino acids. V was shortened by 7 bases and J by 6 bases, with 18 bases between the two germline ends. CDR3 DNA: TGTGCCAGCAACGATAAGGGCCAAAGGAATGGCTACACCTTC. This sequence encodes CASNDKGQRNGYTF. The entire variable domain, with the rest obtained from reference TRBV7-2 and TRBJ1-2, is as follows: GAGVSQSPSNKVTEKGKDVELRCDPISGHTALYWYRQSLGQGLEFLIYFQGNSAPDKSGLPSDRFSAERTGGSVSTLTIQRTQQEDSAVYLCASNDKGQRNGYTFGSGTRLTVV.

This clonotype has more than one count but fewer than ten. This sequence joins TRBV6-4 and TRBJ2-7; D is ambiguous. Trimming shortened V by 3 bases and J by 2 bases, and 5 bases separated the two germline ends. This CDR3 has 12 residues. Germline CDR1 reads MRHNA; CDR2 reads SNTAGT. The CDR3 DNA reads TGTGCCAGCAGTGAGGGCACCTACGAGCAGTACGTC. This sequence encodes CASSEGTYEQYV.

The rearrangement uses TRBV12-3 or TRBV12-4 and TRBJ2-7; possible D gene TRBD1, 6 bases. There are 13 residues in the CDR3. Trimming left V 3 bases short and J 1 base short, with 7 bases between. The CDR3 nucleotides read TGTGCCAGCAGTTTCGGACAGTCCTACGAGCAGTACTTC. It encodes CASSFGQSYEQYF.

CDR3 sequence reads: CASSLYFSETQYF. CDR3 DNA sequence: TGTGCCAGCAGCTTATACTTCTCTGAGACCCAGTACTTC. This chain links TRBV7-9 with TRBJ2-5; D unclear. The CDR3 runs 13 residues. Germline loops: CDR1 SEHNR, CDR2 FQNEAQ (reference sequence). Trimming removed 2 bases at V and 5 bases at J, with 9 bases between.

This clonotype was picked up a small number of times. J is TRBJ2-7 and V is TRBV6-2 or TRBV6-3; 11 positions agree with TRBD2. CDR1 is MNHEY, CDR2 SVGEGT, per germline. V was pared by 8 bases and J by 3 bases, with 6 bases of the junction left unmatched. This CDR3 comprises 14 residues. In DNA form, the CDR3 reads TGTGCCAGCCGTCCTAGCGGGGGGTACTACGAGCAGTACGTC. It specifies CASRPSGGYYEQYV.

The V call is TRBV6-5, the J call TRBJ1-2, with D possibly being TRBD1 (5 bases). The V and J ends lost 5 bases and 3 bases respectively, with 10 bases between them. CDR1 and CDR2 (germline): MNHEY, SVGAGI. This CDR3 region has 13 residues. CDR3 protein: CASSPGHDYGYTF. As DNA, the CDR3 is TGTGCCAGCAGTCCAGGACATGACTATGGCTACACCTTC.

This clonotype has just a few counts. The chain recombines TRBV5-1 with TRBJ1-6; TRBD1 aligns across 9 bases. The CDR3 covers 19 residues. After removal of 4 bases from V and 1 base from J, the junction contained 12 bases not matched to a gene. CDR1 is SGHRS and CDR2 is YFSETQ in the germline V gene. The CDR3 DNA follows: TGCGCCAGCAGCATTCTACCGGGACAGGGATTGTCCTATAATTCACCCCTCCACTTT. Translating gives CASSILPGQGLSYNSPLHF.

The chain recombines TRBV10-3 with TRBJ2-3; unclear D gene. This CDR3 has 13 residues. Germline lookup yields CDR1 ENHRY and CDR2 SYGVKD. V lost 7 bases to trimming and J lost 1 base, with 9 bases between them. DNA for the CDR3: TGTGCCATCACTGGCCCGGGCACAGATACGCAGTATTTT. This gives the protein CAITGPGTDTQYF.

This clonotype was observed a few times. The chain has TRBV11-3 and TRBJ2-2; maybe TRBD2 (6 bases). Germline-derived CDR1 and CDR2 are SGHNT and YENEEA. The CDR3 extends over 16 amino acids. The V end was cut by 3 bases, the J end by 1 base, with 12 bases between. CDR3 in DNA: TGTGCCAGCAGCTTCGCGGGAATAGGGAACACCGGGGAGCTGTTTTTT. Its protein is CASSFAGIGNTGELFF.

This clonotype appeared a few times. The CDR3 region is CSAGSTGWTATDTQYF. The CDR3 DNA reads TGCAGTGCTGGTAGCACAGGGTGGACCGCTACCGATACGCAGTATTTT. The chain combines TRBV20-1 with TRBJ2-3, with TRBD1 as a possible D gene (6 bases). Germline loops: CDR1 DFQATT, CDR2 SNEGSKA (reference sequence). The germline V and J ends were trimmed by 5 bases and 6 bases, with 24 bases remaining between them. The length of the CDR3 is 16 residues.

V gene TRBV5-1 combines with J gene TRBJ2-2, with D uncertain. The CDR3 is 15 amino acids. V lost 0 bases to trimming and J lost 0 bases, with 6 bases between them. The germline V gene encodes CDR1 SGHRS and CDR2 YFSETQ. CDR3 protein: CASSLAPANTGELFF. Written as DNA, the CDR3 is TGCGCCAGCAGCTTGGCTCCTGCGAACACCGGGGAGCTGTTTTTT.

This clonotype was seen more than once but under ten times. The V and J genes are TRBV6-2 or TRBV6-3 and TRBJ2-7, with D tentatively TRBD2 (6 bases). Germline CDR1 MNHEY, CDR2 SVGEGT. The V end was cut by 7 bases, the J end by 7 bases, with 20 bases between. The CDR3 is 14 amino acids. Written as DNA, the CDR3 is TGTGCCAGCACTCCCGGGGGTGCCTCGGGGGAGCAGTACGTC. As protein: CASTPGGASGEQYV.

The CDR3 DNA is TGCGCCAGCAGCTTTGAAGGAAGGACTGAAGCTTTCTTT. Residues: CASSFEGRTEAFF. The chain is built from TRBV5-1 and TRBJ1-1; D is uncertain. The CDR3 is 13 amino acids. Germline CDR1 reads SGHRS; CDR2 reads YFSETQ. The ends were cut back, 2 bases at V and 5 bases at J, with 10 bases in the middle.

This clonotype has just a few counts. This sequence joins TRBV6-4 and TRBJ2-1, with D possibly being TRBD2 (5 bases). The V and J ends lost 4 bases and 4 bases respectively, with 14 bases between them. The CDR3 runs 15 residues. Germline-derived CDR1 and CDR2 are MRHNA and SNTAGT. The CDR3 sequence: CASSVMFGDYNEQFF. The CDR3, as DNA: TGTGCCAGCAGTGTAATGTTCGGGGATTACAATGAGCAGTTCTTC.

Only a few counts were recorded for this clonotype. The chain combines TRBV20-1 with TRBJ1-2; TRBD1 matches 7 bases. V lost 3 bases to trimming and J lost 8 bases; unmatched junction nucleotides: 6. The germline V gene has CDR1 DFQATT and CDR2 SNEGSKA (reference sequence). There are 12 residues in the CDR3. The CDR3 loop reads CSAREQGIGYTF. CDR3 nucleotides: TGCAGTGCTAGGGAACAGGGGATCGGCTACACCTTC.

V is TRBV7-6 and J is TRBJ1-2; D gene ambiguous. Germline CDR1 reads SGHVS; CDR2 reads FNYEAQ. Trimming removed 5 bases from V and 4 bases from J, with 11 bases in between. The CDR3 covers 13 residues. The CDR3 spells CASSPTGFYGYTF. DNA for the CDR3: TGTGCCAGCAGCCCCACTGGGTTCTATGGCTACACCTTC.

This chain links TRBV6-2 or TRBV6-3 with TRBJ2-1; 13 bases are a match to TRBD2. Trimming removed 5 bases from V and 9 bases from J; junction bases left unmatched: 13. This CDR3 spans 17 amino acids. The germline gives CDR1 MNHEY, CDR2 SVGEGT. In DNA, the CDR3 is TGTGCCAGCAGTGTAATAGCCGGGACTAGCGGGACGGGTGAGCAGTTCTTC. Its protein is CASSVIAGTSGTGEQFF.

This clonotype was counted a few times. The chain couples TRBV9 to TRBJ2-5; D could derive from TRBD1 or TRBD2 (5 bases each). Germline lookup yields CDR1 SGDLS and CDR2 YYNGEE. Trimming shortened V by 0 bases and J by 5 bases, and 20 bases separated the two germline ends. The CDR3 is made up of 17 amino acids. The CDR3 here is CASSVGIGTSTAETQYF. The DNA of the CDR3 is TGTGCCAGCAGCGTAGGGATTGGGACCTCTACCGCGGAGACCCAGTACTTC.

Here the CDR3 DNA reads TGTGCCAGCAGCTTAAATGGGGAGGCCGGGGAGCTGTTTTTT. The encoded protein is CASSLNGEAGELFF. This rearrangement joins TRBV7-3 to TRBJ2-2, with D perhaps matching TRBD2 (6 bases). The V end was cut by 1 base, the J end by 6 bases, with 9 bases between. The CDR3 spans 14 residues. Germline-derived CDR1 and CDR2 are SGHTA and FQGTGA.

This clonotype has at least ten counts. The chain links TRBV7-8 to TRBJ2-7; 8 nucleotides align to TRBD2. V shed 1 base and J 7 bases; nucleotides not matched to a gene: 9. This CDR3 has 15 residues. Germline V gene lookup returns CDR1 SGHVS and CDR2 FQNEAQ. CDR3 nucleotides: TGTGCCAGCAGCTTAGGCGGGGGGTCCCGTCGTGAGCAGTACTTC. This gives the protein CASSLGGGSRREQYF.